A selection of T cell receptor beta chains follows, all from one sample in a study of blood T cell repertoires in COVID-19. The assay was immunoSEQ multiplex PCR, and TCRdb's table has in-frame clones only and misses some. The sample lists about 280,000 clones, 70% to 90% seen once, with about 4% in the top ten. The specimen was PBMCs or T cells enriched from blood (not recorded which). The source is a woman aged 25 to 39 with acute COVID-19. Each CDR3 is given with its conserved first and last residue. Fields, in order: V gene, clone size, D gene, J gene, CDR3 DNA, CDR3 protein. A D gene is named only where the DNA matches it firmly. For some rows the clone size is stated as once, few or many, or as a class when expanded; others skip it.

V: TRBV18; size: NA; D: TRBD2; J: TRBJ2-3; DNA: TGTGCCAGCTCACGGGGACTAGCGGGAGTTGATACGCAGTATTTT; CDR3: CASSRGLAGVDTQYF
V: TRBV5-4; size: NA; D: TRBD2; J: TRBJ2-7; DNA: TGTGCCAGCAGCTTAGGACTAGCGGACACCTACGAGCAGTACTTC; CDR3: CASSLGLADTYEQYF
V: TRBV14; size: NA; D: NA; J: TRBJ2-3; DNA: TGTGCCAGCAGCCAATACCTCAGAGATACGCAGTATTTT; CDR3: CASSQYLRDTQYF
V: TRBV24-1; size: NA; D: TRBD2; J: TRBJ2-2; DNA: TGTGCCACCAGTGAGCTGAATAGCGGGAGCGTTTCCGGGGAGCTGTTTTTT; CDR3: CATSELNSGSVSGELFF
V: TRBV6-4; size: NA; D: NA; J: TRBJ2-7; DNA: TGTGCCGGACCACCTAGGGGCAGGGCCGAGACCTACGAGCAGTACTTC; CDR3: CAGPPRGRAETYEQYF
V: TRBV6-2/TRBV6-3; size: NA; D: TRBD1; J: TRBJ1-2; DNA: TGTGCCAGCAGTTACTCGCCACAGGGGAGTGGTGGCTACACCTTC; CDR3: CASSYSPQGSGGYTF
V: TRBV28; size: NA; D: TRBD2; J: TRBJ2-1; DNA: TGTGCCAGCAGTTTTATTACTAGCGGGAGAAACAATGAGCAGTTCTTC; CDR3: CASSFITSGRNNEQFF
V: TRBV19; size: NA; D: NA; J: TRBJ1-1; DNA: TGTGCCAGTAGTTGGAGGGAGTACATGAACACTGAAGCTTTCTTT; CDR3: CASSWREYMNTEAFF
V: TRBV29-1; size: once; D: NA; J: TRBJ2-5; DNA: TGCAGCGTTGAAGCCAGGGACTACCAAGAGACCCAGTACTTC; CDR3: CSVEARDYQETQYF
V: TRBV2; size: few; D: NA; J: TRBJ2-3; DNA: TGTGCCAGCAGTGGCTACCCGGATACGCAGTATTTT; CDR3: CASSGYPDTQYF
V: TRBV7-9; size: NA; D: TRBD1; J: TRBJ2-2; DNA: TGTGCCAGCAGCTTACAGGGGGACCTAAACACCGGGGAGCTGTTTTTT; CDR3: CASSLQGDLNTGELFF
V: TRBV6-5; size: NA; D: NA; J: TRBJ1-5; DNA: TGTGCCAGCAGCCCGGGGGGGAGCAATCAGCCCCAGCATTTT; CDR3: CASSPGGSNQPQHF
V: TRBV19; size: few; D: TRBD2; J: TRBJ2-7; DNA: TGTGCCAGTAGTCCCGGGGCGGGGGACTACGAGCAGTACTTC; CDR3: CASSPGAGDYEQYF
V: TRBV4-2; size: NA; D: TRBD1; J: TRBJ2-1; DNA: TGTGCCAGCAGCCAGGTCGAAGGGGGCCGGCGGTTCTTC; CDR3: CASSQVEGGRRFF
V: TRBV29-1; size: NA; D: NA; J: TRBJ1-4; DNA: TGCAGCGCCTCCCGGGGGACTAATGAAAAACTGTTTTTT; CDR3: CSASRGTNEKLFF
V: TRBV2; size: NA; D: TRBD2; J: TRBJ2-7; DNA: TGTGCCAGCGAGAGATGGGGCGGCGGGAGTTTCTACGAGCAGTACTTC; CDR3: CASERWGGGSFYEQYF
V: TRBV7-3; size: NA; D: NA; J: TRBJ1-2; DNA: TGTGCCAGCAGCTTAAGGGGGGACAACTATGGCTACACCTTC; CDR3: CASSLRGDNYGYTF
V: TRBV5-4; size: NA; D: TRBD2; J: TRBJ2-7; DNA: TGTGCCAGCAGCTTGGATCTAGCGGGGAACTACGAGCAGTACTTC; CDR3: CASSLDLAGNYEQYF
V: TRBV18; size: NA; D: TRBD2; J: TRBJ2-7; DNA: TGTGCCAGCTCACCAGCCGGTAGCGGGAGGGAGCAGTACTTC; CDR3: CASSPAGSGREQYF
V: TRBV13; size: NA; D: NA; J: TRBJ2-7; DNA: TGTGCCAGCAGCCACGACAGTTCCTACGAGCAGTACTTC; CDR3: CASSHDSSYEQYF
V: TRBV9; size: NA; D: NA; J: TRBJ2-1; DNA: TGTGCCAGCAGCGTAGCAGGGGTGGCCTACAATGAGCAGTTCTTC; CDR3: CASSVAGVAYNEQFF
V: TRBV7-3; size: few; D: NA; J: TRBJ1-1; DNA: TGTGCCAGCAGCCCTAATGGTCAGAGGGCTTTCTTT; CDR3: CASSPNGQRAFF
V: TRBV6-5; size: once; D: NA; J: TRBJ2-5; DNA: TGTGCCAGCAGTTACCCCGGTGTTGGGACCCAGTACTTC; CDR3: CASSYPGVGTQYF
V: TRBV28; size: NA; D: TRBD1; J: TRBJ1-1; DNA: TGTGCCAGCAGTCCCGGGACAGGGGGCCTCACTGAAGCTTTCTTT; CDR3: CASSPGTGGLTEAFF
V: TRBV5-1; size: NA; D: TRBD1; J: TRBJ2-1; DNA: TGCGCCAGCAGCCAGACAGGGGGTAACAATGAGCAGTTCTTC; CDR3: CASSQTGGNNEQFF
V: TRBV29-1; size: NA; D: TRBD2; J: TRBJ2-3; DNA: TGCAGCGTTGCCAGACTAGCGGGGAGCCTCACAGATACGCAGTATTTT; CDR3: CSVARLAGSLTDTQYF
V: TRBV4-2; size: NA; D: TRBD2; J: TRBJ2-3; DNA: TGTGCCAGCAGCCAAGGTAGCGGGCAAACAGATACGCAGTATTTT; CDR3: CASSQGSGQTDTQYF
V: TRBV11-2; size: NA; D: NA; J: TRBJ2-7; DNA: TGTGCCAGCAGCTTATGGGCTAGCATCTCCTACGAGCAGTACTTC; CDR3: CASSLWASISYEQYF
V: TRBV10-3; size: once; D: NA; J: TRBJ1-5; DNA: TGTGCCATCACACCGGGAGAGGATCAGCCCCAGCATTTT; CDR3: CAITPGEDQPQHF
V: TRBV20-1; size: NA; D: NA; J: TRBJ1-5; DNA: TGCAGTGCTAGTTCTCCGGAGGATAGCAATCAGCCCCAGCATTTT; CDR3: CSASSPEDSNQPQHF
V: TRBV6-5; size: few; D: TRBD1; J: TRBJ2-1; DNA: TGTGCCAGCAGTTACTCGGGACAGGGTGCCAATGAGCAGTTCTTC; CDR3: CASSYSGQGANEQFF
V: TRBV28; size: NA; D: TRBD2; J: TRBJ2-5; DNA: TGTGCCAGCAGTGCTTTGGTGGCGGGGGAAGAGACCCAGTACTTC; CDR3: CASSALVAGEETQYF
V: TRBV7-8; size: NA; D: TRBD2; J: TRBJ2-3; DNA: TGTGCCAGCAGCTTAGCTCCTAGCGGGAGTGATACGCAGTATTTT; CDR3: CASSLAPSGSDTQYF
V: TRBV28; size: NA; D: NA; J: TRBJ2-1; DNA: TGTGCCAGCAGTTACTCAAGCCCCAATGAGCAGTTCTTC; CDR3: CASSYSSPNEQFF
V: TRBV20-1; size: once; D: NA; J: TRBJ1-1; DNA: TGCAGTGCTAGTACTCAGGTGAACACTGAAGCTTTCTTT; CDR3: CSASTQVNTEAFF
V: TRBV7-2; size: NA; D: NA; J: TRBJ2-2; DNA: TGTGCCAGCAGCTCACATCCGGACAGGAACACCGGGGAGCTGTTTTTT; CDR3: CASSSHPDRNTGELFF
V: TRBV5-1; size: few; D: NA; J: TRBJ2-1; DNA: TGCGCCAGCAGCAACGGGGACTCCTACAATGAGCAGTTCTTC; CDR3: CASSNGDSYNEQFF
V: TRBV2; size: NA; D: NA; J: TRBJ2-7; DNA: TGTGCCAGCAGTTCTGGGACAGCCGGAGGGTACGAGCAGTACTTC; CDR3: CASSSGTAGGYEQYF
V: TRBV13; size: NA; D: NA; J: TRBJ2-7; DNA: TGTGCCAGCATGAAGACTCGTGAGGGCGAGCAGTACTTC; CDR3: CASMKTREGEQYF
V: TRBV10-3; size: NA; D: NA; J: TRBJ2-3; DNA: TGTGCCATCAGTGAGGGCGGTTCCACAGATACGCAGTATTTT; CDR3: CAISEGGSTDTQYF
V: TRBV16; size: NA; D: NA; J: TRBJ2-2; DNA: TGTGCCAGCAGCCAAGATGTAGAGGTATACGGGGAGCTGTTTTTT; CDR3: CASSQDVEVYGELFF
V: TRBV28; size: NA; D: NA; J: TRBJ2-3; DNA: TGTGCCAGCAGTTCCCTCGGGCGGGGAAGCACAGATACGCAGTATTTT; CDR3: CASSSLGRGSTDTQYF
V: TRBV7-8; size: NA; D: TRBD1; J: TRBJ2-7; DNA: TGTGCCAGCAGCCTTCTGACAGGGGAATACTACGAGCAGTACTTC; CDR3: CASSLLTGEYYEQYF
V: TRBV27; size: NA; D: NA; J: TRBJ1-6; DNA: TGTGCCAGCAGCCCTATAGTGGGAGGGGTCTCACCCCTCCACTTT; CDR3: CASSPIVGGVSPLHF